A single sample is the source of the 19 T cell receptor beta chains below, sequenced in a study of identical twins. TCRdb reprocessed the 5' RACE reads via MiXCR and lists one record per CDR3 protein. Of 1.5 million to 2 million distinct CDR3 sequences in the sample, about 32% are singletons; the top ten hold about 0.27%. Sequenced input: cord blood. These receptors were collected from a newborn girl in good health.

This chain joins TRBV4-1 and TRBJ1-2, with TRBD1 as a possible D gene (5 bases). Germline-derived CDR1 and CDR2 are MGHRA and YSYEKL. V gave up 4 bases and J gave up 1 base, with 19 bases separating them. The length of the CDR3 is 17 residues. CDR3 nucleotide sequence: TGCGCCAGCAGCCCTTCGGGTGGAGGGGACTATAACTATGGCTACACCTTC. Translating it yields CASSPSGGGDYNYGYTF.

This chain links TRBV21-1 with TRBJ2-3; the table's D call TRBD1 went unverified against the DNA. TRBV21-1 counts as a pseudogene. CDR3 size: 15 residues. The CDR3 DNA sequence: TGTGCCACCCCGTGCAGGGGGCCTAGCACAGATACGCAGTATTTT. This translates into CATPCRGPSTDTQYF.

V and J are TRBV6-6 and TRBJ1-2; 8 bases align to TRBD1. There are 16 residues in the CDR3. Trimming cost V 2 bases and J 3 bases; bases outside gene matches: 8. Germline V gives CDR1 MNHNY, CDR2 SVGAGI (reference sequence). In DNA form, the CDR3 reads TGTGCCAGCAGTTACCCGGGACAGGTCCGGGACTATGGCTACACCTTC. It codes for CASSYPGQVRDYGYTF.

The chain links TRBV24-1 to TRBJ2-1; D possibly uses TRBD1 or TRBD2 (7 bases each). The J call is in doubt because the DNA end fits TRBJ2-7 better. The V gene's germline CDR1 is KGHDR and CDR2 SFDVKD. This CDR3 is built from 12 residues. The CDR3 is CATRGGGNEQYF. For the CDR3, the DNA is TGTGCCACCCGGGGAGGGGGCAATGAGCAGTACTTC.

This clonotype was recorded at least ten times. This sequence joins TRBV11-2 and TRBJ2-7, with a tentative D call TRBD2 (5 bases). V was pared by 0 bases and J by 4 bases, with 7 bases between. In germline, CDR1 is SGHAT, CDR2 FQNNGV. The CDR3 covers 13 residues. The CDR3 nucleotides are TGTGCCAGCAGCTTAGAACGGGATTACGAGCAGTACTTC. Translated: CASSLERDYEQYF.

The rearrangement joins TRBV7-2 to TRBJ2-5; D perhaps matches TRBD1 (7 bases). The CDR3 runs to 14 residues. Trimming pared 4 bases from V and 3 bases from J, leaving 12 bases between. Germline values: CDR1 SGHTA, CDR2 FQGNSA. DNA for the CDR3: TGTGCCAGCAGCTGGCGGGGACAGAAAGAGACCCAGTACTTC. Protein sequence: CASSWRGQKETQYF. Full variable domain (rest looked up from reference TRBV7-2 and TRBJ2-5): GAGVSQSPSNKVTEKGKDVELRCDPISGHTALYWYRQSLGQGLEFLIYFQGNSAPDKSGLPSDRFSAERTGGSVSTLTIQRTQQEDSAVYLCASSWRGQKETQYFGPGTRLLVL.

The CDR3 DNA sequence: TGTGCCAGCAGCTTAGGACTAGCTTCCCCTTCCTACGAGCAGTACTTC. This codes for CASSLGLASPSYEQYF. The rearrangement uses TRBV7-2 and TRBJ2-7; 7 nucleotides line up with TRBD2. In germline, CDR1 is SGHTA, CDR2 FQGNSA. After removal of 1 base from V and 1 base from J, the junction contained 7 bases not matched to a gene. This CDR3 contains 16 residues.

The CDR3 loop is CAISKRTGETQYF. CDR3 in DNA: TGTGCCATCAGTAAAAGGACAGGGGAGACCCAGTACTTC. This sequence joins TRBV10-3 and TRBJ2-5, with 8 positions matching TRBD1. V trimming: 5 bases; J trimming: 5 bases; junction bases outside the gene matches: 4. The CDR3 spans 13 residues. Looked up from germline, CDR1 is ENHRY and CDR2 is SYGVKD.

On this clonotype itself: An end of the junction differs from the germline gene, which may be a read error. The chain links TRBV7-2 to TRBJ2-1; 8 bases match TRBD1. The J call may be incorrect, as the DNA end agrees better with TRBJ2-7. The CDR3 loop spans 14 amino acids. CDR1 and CDR2 (germline): SGHTA, FQGNSA. CDR3 loop: CAGSFVRGPYEQYF. CDR3 DNA sequence: TGTGCCGGCAGCTTTGTCAGGGGGCCATACGAGCAGTACTTC.

The chain recombines TRBV20-1 with TRBJ2-7, with 13 bases aligning to TRBD2. The CDR3 has 15 residues. Per the germline V gene, CDR1 is DFQATT and CDR2 is SNEGSKA (reference sequence). V lost 6 bases to trimming and J lost 0 bases; unmatched junction nucleotides: 5. The CDR3 sequence is CSATRTSGSSYEQYF. The CDR3, as DNA: TGCAGTGCCACTCGGACTAGCGGGAGCTCCTACGAGCAGTACTTC.

This clonotype was seen more than once but under ten times. The chain employs TRBV28 and TRBJ1-5, with a weak D call TRBD1 (6 bases). Between the trimmed V and J ends, which lost 7 bases and 0 bases, there was a span of 19 bases. There are 17 residues in the CDR3. In germline, CDR1 is MDHEN, CDR2 SYDVKM. Written as DNA, the CDR3 is TGTGCCAGCAACCCACCCAGGACAGCTTATAGCAATCAGCCCCAGCATTTT. Its translation: CASNPPRTAYSNQPQHF.

The chain carries TRBV6-5 and TRBJ2-3, with 12 positions matching TRBD2. The length of the CDR3 is 17 residues. With V trimmed by 4 bases and J by 7 bases, 12 bases remained unmatched. The germline gives CDR1 MNHEY, CDR2 SVGAGI. CDR3 DNA: TGTGCCAGCAGTTCCCCACCTAGCGGGAGGGCCGCAAATACGCAGTATTTT. Translated, it gives CASSSPPSGRAANTQYF.

The V and J genes are TRBV3-1 and TRBJ2-1; 11 bases are a match to TRBD2. The germline CDR1 and CDR2 sequences are LGHDT and YNNKEL (reference sequence). Trimming cost V 1 base and J 7 bases; bases outside gene matches: 6. The CDR3 length is 16 residues. CDR3 loop: CASSQGLAGLRNEQFF. CDR3 sequence (DNA): TGTGCCAGCAGCCAAGGACTAGCGGGACTAAGGAATGAGCAGTTCTTC.

The chain uses TRBV4-1 and TRBJ2-3; perhaps TRBD1 as D (6 bases). The CDR3 contains 13 residues. V was clipped by 6 bases and J by 2 bases, with 9 bases between them. CDR1 MGHRA and CDR2 YSYEKL come from the germline V gene. The DNA of the CDR3 is TGCGCCAGCAGACAGGGATTCACAGATACGCAGTATTTT. Protein sequence: CASRQGFTDTQYF.

As for this clonotype: A much larger clone differs by one base, so this may be a read error. The chain recombines TRBV29-1 with TRBJ2-3; 10 bases are a match to TRBD1. The CDR3 loop spans 13 amino acids. Germline CDR1 and CDR2: SQVTM and ANQGSEA. Here the CDR3 reads CGAGTGGTDTQYF. The CDR3 DNA follows: TGCGGCGCCGGGACAGGGGGCACAGATACGCAGTATTTT.

This clonotype was observed a handful of times. CDR3 sequence reads: CASSQGFIGTSGPETQYF. The CDR3 DNA follows: TGTGCCAGCAGCCAAGGTTTTATCGGGACTAGCGGGCCAGAGACCCAGTACTTC. The chain recombines TRBV3-1 with TRBJ2-5; 12 bases are shared with TRBD2. Germline V CDR1 and CDR2: LGHDT, YNNKEL (reference sequence). Trimming removed 1 base from V and 4 bases from J; junction bases left unmatched: 10. This CDR3 spans 18 amino acids.

In this sample, this clonotype turned up a few times. The CDR3 sequence: CASSPSLGGLKNIQYF. CDR3 DNA: TGTGCCAGCTCACCGTCGCTTGGGGGACTCAAAAACATTCAGTACTTC. The genes are TRBV18 and TRBJ2-4; D is possibly TRBD2 (6 bases). There are 16 residues in the CDR3. The ends were cut back, 3 bases at V and 3 bases at J, with 15 bases in the middle. Germline CDR1 and CDR2: KGHSH and LQKENI.

This clonotype was picked up many times. The V call is TRBV5-1, the J call TRBJ2-7, with TRBD2 matching over 12 bases. V was pared by 3 bases and J by 1 base, with 5 bases of the junction left unmatched. The CDR3 is made up of 16 amino acids. CDR1 and CDR2 from the germline V gene are SGHRS and YFSETQ. CDR3 protein: CASSSLTSGGSYEQYF. As DNA, the CDR3 is TGCGCCAGCAGCTCCTTGACTAGCGGGGGATCCTACGAGCAGTACTTC.

CDR3 residues: CASSLGASGTREQFF. The CDR3 DNA sequence: TGTGCCAGCAGTTTAGGGGCTAGCGGGACCCGTGAGCAGTTCTTC. The chain combines TRBV12-3 or TRBV12-4 with TRBJ2-1; 9 bases line up with TRBD2. V dropped 1 base and J dropped 9; count of bases not matched to a gene: 7. This CDR3 is 15 amino acids long.